This paragraph reports one T cell receptor beta chain. Antigen: not known. Germline-derived CDR1 and CDR2 are LNHNV and YYDKDF (reference sequence). The CDR3 spans 15 residues. J lost 6 bases, V lost 0 bases, and 8 bases had no gene match. Assay used: immunoSEQ multiplex PCR; TCRdb lists only in-frame clones, some missing. Here the sample spans just over 15,000 clones, 77% being singletons. Samples were taken several times over chemoradiotherapy. The entry originates in a study of chemoradiotherapy in HPV16-positive cancers. Background on the study: Functional T-cell assays on two HPV16-positive patients' cells defined candidate HPV-specific clones and common TCR motifs. Study observations and caveats: In HPV16-positive patients, HPV-responsive T-cell expansion tracked better recurrence-free survival. Candidate HPV-specific clones and E7-related TCR motifs grew in tumor during treatment.

The chain employs TRBV15 and TRBJ2-7, with TRBD1 identical over 7 bases. The origin of this receptor is a human donor with HPV-associated anogenital cancer. The sample here was taken from a patient who underwent chemoradiotherapy. The CDR3 here is CATSRDKRRGREQYF. Written as DNA, the CDR3 is TGTGCCACCAGCAGAGATAAAAGAAGGGGGCGCGAGCAGTACTTC.